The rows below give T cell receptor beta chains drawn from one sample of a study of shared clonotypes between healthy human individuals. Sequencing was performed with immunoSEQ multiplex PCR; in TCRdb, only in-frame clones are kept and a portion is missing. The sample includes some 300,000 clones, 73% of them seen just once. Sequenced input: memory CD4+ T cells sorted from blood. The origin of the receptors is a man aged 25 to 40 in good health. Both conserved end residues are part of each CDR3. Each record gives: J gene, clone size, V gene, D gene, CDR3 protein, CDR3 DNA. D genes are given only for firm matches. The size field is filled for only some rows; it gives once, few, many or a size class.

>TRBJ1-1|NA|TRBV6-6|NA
CASSYSVREEAFF
TGTGCCAGCAGTTACTCGGTTAGGGAGGAAGCTTTCTTT
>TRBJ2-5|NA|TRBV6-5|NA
CASKGFQETQYF
TGTGCCAGCAAGGGATTCCAAGAGACCCAGTACTTC
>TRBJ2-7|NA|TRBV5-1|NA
CASSLYFYEQYF
TGCGCCAGCAGCTTGTATTTTTACGAGCAGTACTTC
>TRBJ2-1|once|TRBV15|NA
CATSRDSGYNEQFF
TGTGCCACCAGCAGAGATTCGGGCTACAATGAGCAGTTCTTC
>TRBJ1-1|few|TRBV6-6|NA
CASNKRGMDTEAFF
TGTGCCAGCAACAAACGGGGGATGGACACTGAAGCTTTCTTT
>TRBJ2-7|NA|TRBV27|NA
CASSLECDEQYF
TGTGCCAGCAGTTTAGAGTGCGACGAGCAGTACTTC
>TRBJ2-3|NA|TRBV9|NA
CASTLGSSTDTQYF
TGTGCCAGCACACTAGGAAGTAGCACAGATACGCAGTATTTT
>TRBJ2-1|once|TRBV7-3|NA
CASSLTGTRSYNEQFF
TGTGCCAGCAGCTTAACTGGGACACGCTCCTACAATGAGCAGTTCTTC
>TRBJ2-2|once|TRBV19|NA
CASSLANTPLLGGELFF
TGTGCCAGTAGCCTTGCGAATACCCCCCTTCTTGGCGGGGAGCTGTTTTTT
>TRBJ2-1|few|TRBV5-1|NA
CASSLATSDNEQFF
TGCGCCAGCAGCTTGGCGACCAGCGACAATGAGCAGTTCTTC
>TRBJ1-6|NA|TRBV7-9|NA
CASSLEGPPSPLHF
TGTGCCAGCAGCTTAGAAGGGCCGCCTTCACCCCTCCACTTT
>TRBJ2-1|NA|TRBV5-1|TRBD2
CASSSGTSVYNEQFF
TGCGCCAGCAGCTCCGGGACTAGCGTCTACAATGAGCAGTTCTTC
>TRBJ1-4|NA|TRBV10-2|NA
CASSDWIGVTNEKLFF
TGCGCCAGCAGTGATTGGATAGGGGTAACTAATGAAAAACTGTTTTTT
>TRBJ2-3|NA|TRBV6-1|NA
CAGGTRGIDTQYF
TGTGCCGGAGGGACACGGGGCATCGATACGCAGTATTTT
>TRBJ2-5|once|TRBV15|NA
CATSRGQEQETQYF
TGTGCCACCAGCAGAGGGCAGGAGCAGGAGACCCAGTACTTC
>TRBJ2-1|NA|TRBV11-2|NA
CASSLDMGRGRSYNEQFF
TGTGCCAGCAGCTTAGATATGGGCAGGGGAAGGTCCTACAATGAGCAGTTCTTC
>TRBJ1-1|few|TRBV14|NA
CASSPLPGSANTEAFF
TGTGCCAGCAGCCCGCTGCCAGGGTCGGCGAACACTGAAGCTTTCTTT
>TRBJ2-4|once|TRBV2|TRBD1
CASRGQAGIQYF
TGTGCCAGCAGGGGACAGGCCGGCATTCAGTACTTC
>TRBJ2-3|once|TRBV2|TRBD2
CASTPGLAGITFTDTQYF
TGTGCCAGCACGCCGGGACTAGCGGGAATAACCTTCACAGATACGCAGTATTTT
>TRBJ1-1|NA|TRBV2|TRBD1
CASSRQGAGTEAFF
TGTGCCAGCAGCCGACAGGGGGCAGGGACTGAAGCTTTCTTT
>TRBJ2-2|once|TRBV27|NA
CASSLTAGSNTGELFF
TGTGCCAGCAGTTTAACGGCGGGTTCGAACACCGGGGAGCTGTTTTTT
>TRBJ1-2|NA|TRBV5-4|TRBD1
CASSGTGQRIYGYTF
TGTGCCAGCAGCGGAACGGGACAGCGAATCTATGGCTACACCTTC
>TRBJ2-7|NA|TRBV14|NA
CASSQVSYEQYF
TGTGCCAGCAGCCAAGTCTCCTACGAGCAGTACTTC
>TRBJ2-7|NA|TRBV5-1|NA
CASSHSPTYEQYF
TGCGCCAGCAGCCATAGTCCTACCTACGAGCAGTACTTC
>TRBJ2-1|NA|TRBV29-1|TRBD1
CSGQGSRDSYNEQFF
TGCAGCGGACAGGGGAGTCGGGACTCCTACAATGAGCAGTTCTTC
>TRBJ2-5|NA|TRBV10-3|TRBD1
CAISEDRGWKTQYF
TGTGCCATCAGTGAGGACAGGGGATGGAAGACCCAGTACTTC
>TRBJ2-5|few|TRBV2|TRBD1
CASSPDRTETQYF
TGTGCCAGCAGCCCGGACAGGACGGAGACCCAGTACTTC
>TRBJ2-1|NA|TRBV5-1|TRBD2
CASSLGTRVGLFF
TGCGCCAGCAGCCTCGGGACTAGGGTTGGGCTGTTCTTC
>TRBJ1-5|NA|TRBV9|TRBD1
CASSTGQGGNQPQHF
TGTGCCAGCAGCACCGGACAGGGCGGGAATCAGCCCCAGCATTTT
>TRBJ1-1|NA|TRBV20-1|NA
CRSSKNTEAFF
TGCAGAAGCTCGAAGAACACTGAAGCTTTCTTT
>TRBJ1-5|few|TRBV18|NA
CASSPGQSNQPQHF
TGTGCCAGCTCACCCGGACAGAGCAATCAGCCCCAGCATTTT
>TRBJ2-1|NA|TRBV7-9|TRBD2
CASSRSAGNEQFF
TGTGCCAGCAGCCGATCAGCGGGGAATGAGCAGTTCTTC
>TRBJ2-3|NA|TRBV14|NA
CASSGWAPSTDTQYF
TGTGCCAGCAGCGGTTGGGCCCCGAGCACAGATACGCAGTATTTT
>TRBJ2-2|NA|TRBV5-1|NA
CASSLEKGFTGELFF
TGCGCCAGCAGCTTGGAAAAAGGGTTTACCGGGGAGCTGTTTTTT
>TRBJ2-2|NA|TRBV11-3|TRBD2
CASSSSGSRYTGELFF
TGTGCCAGCAGTTCTAGCGGGAGCCGGTACACCGGGGAGCTGTTTTTT
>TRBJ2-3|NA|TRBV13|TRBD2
CASSHLAGGLTDTQYF
TGTGCCAGCAGCCACCTTGCGGGAGGGCTCACAGATACGCAGTATTTT
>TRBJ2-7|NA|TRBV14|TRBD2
CASSQGGEQYF
TGTGCCAGCAGCCAGGGGGGGGAGCAGTACTTC
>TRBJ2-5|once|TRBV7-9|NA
CASSLTGPGETQYF
TGTGCCAGCAGCCTGACAGGCCCTGGGGAGACCCAGTACTTC
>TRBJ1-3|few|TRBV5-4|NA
CASSFGFSSGNTIYF
TGTGCCAGCAGCTTCGGGTTTTCCTCTGGAAACACCATATATTTT
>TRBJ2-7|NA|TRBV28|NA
CASSLGGSPIYEQYF
TGTGCCAGCAGTTTAGGGGGGTCCCCCATCTACGAGCAGTACTTC
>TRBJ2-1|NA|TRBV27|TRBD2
CASTERLAGASHNEQFF
TGTGCCAGCACCGAGCGACTAGCGGGAGCTTCGCACAATGAGCAGTTCTTC
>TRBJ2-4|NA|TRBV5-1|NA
CASSLFGEGDIQYF
TGCGCCAGCAGCTTGTTCGGGGAAGGAGACATTCAGTACTTC
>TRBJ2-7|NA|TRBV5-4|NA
CASSLGSNYEQYF
TGTGCCAGCAGCTTGGGGTCAAACTACGAGCAGTACTTC
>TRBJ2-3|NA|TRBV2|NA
CASKIRQLVGSTDTQYF
TGTGCCAGCAAAATTCGTCAACTGGTCGGTAGCACAGATACGCAGTATTTT
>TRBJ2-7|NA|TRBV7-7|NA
CASSLLKGRTGYEQYF
TGTGCCAGCAGCTTATTGAAAGGGCGTACCGGGTACGAGCAGTACTTC
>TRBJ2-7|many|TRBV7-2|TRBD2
CASSPRGGRYYEQYF
TGTGCCAGCAGCCCCCGGGGCGGGAGGTACTACGAGCAGTACTTC
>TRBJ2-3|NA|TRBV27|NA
CASRTGSDTQYF
TGTGCCAGCAGGACCGGTTCAGATACGCAGTATTTT
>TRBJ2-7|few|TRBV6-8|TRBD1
CASSYPKEGQGVHEQYF
TGTGCCAGCAGTTACCCGAAGGAGGGACAGGGGGTTCACGAGCAGTACTTC
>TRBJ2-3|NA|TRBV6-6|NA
CASSYPPGDTQYF
TGTGCCAGCAGTTACCCCCCGGGAGATACGCAGTATTTT
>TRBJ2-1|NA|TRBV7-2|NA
CASSLGVGEQFF
TGTGCCAGCAGTCTCGGGGTCGGGGAGCAGTTCTTC
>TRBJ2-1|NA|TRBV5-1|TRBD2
CASSLYSGTENEQFF
TGCGCCAGCAGCTTGTATAGCGGGACGGAAAATGAGCAGTTCTTC
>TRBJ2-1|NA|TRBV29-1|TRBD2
CSVEGRAGGPIDEQFF
TGCAGCGTTGAAGGGCGAGCGGGAGGGCCGATCGATGAGCAGTTCTTC
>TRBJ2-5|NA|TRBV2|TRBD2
CASKAGLATETQYF
TGTGCCAGTAAGGCCGGACTAGCGACGGAGACCCAGTACTTC
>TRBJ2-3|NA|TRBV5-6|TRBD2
CASSTSGRTSTDTQYF
TGTGCCAGCAGTACTAGCGGGAGGACAAGCACAGATACGCAGTATTTT
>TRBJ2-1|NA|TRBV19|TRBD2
CASRLAGANYEQFF
TGTGCCAGTCGTCTAGCGGGTGCGAACTATGAGCAGTTCTTC
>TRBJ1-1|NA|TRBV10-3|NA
CAISEFGYTEAFF
TGTGCCATCAGTGAGTTCGGGTACACTGAAGCTTTCTTT
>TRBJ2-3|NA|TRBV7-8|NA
CASSLGLWGTDTQYF
TGTGCCAGCAGCTTGGGACTGTGGGGGACAGATACGCAGTATTTT
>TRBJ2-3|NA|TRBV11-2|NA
CASSLDLAAGTDTQYF
TGTGCCAGCAGCTTAGATCTGGCAGCGGGCACAGATACGCAGTATTTT
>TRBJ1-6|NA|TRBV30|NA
CAWSSGTHNSPLHF
TGTGCCTGGTCTTCAGGGACCCATAATTCACCCCTCCACTTT
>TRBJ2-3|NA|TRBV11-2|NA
CASSLEGGFLSTDTQYF
TGTGCCAGCAGCTTAGAAGGAGGCTTCTTGAGCACAGATACGCAGTATTTT